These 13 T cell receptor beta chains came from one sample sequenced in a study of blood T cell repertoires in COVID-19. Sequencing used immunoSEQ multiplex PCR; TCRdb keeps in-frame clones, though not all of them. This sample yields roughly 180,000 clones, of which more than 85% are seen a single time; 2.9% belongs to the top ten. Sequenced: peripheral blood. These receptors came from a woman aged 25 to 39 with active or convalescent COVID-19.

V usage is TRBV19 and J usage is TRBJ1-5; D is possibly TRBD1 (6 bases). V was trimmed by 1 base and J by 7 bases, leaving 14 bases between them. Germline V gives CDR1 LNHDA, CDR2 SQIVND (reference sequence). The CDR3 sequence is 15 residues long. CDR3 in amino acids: CASSIGQGYGQPQHF. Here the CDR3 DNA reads TGTGCCAGTAGTATAGGCCAGGGGTATGGACAGCCCCAGCATTTT. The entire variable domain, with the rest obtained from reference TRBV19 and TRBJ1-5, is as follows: DGGITQSPKYLFRKEGQNVTLSCEQNLNHDAMYWYRQDPGQGLRLIYYSQIVNDFQKGDIAEGYSVSREKKESFPLTVTSAQKNPTAFYLCASSIGQGYGQPQHFGDGTRLSIL.

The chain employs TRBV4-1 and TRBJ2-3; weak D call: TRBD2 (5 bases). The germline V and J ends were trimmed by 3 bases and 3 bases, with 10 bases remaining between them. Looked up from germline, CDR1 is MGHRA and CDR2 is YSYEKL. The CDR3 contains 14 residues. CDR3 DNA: TGCGCCAGCAGCCATCACCGGGGAACAGATACGCAGTATTTT. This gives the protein CASSHHRGTDTQYF.

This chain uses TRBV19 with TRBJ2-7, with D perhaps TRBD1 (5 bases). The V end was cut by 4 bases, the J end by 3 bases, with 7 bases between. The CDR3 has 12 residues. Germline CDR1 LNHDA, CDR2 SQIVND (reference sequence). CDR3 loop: CASSRGDYEQYF. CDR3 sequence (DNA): TGTGCCAGTAGTAGGGGCGACTACGAGCAGTACTTC.

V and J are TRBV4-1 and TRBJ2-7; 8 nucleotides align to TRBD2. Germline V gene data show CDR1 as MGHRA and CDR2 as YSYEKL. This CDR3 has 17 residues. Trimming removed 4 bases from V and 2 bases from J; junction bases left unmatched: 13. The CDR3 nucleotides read TGCGCCAGCAGCCTCGTCGTGCGGGGGGCTAAAACCTACGAGCAGTACTTC. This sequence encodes CASSLVVRGAKTYEQYF.

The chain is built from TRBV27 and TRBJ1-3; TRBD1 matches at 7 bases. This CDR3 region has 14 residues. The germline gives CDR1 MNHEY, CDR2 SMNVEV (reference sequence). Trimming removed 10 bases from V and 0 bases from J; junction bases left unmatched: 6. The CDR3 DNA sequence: TGTGCCACCAGGGGGGGTCTCTCTGGAAACACCATATATTTT. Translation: CATRGGLSGNTIYF.

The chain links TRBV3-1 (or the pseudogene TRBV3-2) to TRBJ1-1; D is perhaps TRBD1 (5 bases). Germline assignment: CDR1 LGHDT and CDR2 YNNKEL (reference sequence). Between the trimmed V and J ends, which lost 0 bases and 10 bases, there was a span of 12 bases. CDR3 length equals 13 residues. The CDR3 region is CASSQERLGVAFF. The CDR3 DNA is TGTGCCAGCAGCCAAGAAAGGTTAGGGGTAGCTTTCTTT.

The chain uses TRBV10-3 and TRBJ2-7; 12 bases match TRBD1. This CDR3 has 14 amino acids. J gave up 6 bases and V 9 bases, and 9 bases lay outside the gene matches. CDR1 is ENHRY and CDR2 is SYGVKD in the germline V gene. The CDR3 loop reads CAISTGTGGLEQYF. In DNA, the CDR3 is TGTGCCATTTCAACCGGGACAGGGGGCCTCGAGCAGTACTTC.

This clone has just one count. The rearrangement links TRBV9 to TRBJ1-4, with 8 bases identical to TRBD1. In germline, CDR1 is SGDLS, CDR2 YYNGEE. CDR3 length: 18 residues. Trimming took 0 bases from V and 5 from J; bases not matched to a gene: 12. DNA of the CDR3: TGTGCCAGCAGCGTAGCCCTCCCCGGACAGGGTAGAAATGAAAAACTGTTTTTT. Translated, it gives CASSVALPGQGRNEKLFF.

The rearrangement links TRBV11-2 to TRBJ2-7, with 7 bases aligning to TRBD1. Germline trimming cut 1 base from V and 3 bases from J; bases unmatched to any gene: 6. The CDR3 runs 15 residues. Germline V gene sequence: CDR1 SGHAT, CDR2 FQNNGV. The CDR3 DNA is TGTGCCAGCAGCTTAGCCCGGACAGGAGTCTACGAGCAGTACTTC. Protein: CASSLARTGVYEQYF.

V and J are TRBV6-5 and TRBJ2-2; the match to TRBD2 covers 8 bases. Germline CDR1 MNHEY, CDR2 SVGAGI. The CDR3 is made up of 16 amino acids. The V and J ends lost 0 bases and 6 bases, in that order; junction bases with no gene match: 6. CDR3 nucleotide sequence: TGTGCCAGCAGTTACTCGGCGGGAGGATTGGCCGGGGAGCTGTTTTTT. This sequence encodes CASSYSAGGLAGELFF.

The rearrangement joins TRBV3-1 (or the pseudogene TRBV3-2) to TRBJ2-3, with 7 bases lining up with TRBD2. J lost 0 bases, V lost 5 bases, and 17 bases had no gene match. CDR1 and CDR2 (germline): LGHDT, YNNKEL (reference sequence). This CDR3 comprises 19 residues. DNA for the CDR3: TGTGCCAGCAGCTCTTTCCCTGGCGGTGGGGGGGGAAGCACAGATACGCAGTATTTT. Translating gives CASSSFPGGGGGSTDTQYF.

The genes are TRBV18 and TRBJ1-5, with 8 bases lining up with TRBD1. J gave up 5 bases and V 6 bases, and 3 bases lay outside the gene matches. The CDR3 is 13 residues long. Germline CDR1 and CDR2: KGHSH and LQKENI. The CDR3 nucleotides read TGTGCCAGCTCTTCACAGGGGGATCAGCCCCAGCATTTT. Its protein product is CASSSQGDQPQHF.

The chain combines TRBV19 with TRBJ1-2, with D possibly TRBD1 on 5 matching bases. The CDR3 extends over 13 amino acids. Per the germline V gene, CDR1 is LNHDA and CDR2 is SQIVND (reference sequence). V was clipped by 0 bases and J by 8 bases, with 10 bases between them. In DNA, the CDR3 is TGTGCCAGTAGTATAGATCCCCGGACAGGCTACACCTTC. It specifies CASSIDPRTGYTF.